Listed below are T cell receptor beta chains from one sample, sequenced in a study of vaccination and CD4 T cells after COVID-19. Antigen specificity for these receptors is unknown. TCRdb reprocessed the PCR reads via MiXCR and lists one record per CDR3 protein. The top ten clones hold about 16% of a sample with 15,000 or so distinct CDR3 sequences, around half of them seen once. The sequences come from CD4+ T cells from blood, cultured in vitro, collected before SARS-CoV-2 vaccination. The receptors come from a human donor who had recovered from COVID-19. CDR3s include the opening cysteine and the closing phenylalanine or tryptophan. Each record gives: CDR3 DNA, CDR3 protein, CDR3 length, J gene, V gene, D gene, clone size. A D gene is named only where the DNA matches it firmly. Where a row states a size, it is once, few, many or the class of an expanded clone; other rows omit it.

TGTGCCATCAGGGGACAGGGGGATGGAAACACCATATATTTT CAIRGQGDGNTIYF 14 TRBJ1-3 TRBV10-3 TRBD1 few
TGTGCCAGCAGCTTGGACAGGGTACTTTCTCAGCCCCAGCATTTT CASSLDRVLSQPQHF 15 TRBJ1-5 TRBV7-8 TRBD1 few
TGTGCCAGCAGCTTAGAGGGGGGACAGGGTCACTCACCCCTCCACTTT CASSLEGGQGHSPLHF 16 TRBJ1-6 TRBV7-6 TRBD1 few
TGCAGTGCATCACAGGGGGCGAGGGGCTACACCTTC CSASQGARGYTF 12 TRBJ1-2 TRBV20-1 TRBD1 .
TGTGCCACCGGGGGTAGTCCCGGCTACGAGCAGTACTTC CATGGSPGYEQYF 13 TRBJ2-7 TRBV15 . .
TGTGCCAGCAGTCGAGGGGTGGAGACCCAGTACTTC CASSRGVETQYF 12 TRBJ2-5 TRBV6-1 . .
TGTGCCAGCAGTGGACTAGCGGGAGACACCGGGGAGCTGTTTTTT CASSGLAGDTGELFF 15 TRBJ2-2 TRBV6-1 TRBD2 few
TGTGCCAGCAGCCAAGTCTATACGGCGAGGGATCAAGTGCACGAGCAGTACTTC CASSQVYTARDQVHEQYF 18 TRBJ2-7 TRBV4-2 . .
TGTGCCAGCAGCTCGACCCCCGGGACAGGGGGGTCTGGGGCCAACGTCCTGACTTTC CASSSTPGTGGSGANVLTF 19 TRBJ2-6 TRBV7-2 TRBD1 few
TGTGCCAGTAGCCCCCGAGGAGACACCGGGGAGCTGTTTTTT CASSPRGDTGELFF 14 TRBJ2-2 TRBV19 . .
TGTGCCTGGACCCCACTAGCGGGAGGGCCTGTCACCGGGGAGCTGTTTTTT CAWTPLAGGPVTGELFF 17 TRBJ2-2 TRBV30 TRBD2 .
TGTGCCAGCAGCCCCGGGACTATGAGCGAGCAGTACTTC CASSPGTMSEQYF 13 TRBJ2-7 TRBV11-3 TRBD2 once
TGTGCCAGCAGCTCGCAAAGAGGTGGGACAGGGTACAATGAGCAGTTCTTC CASSSQRGGTGYNEQFF 17 TRBJ2-1 TRBV7-9 TRBD1 .
TGTGCCAGCAGCTTGTTAGTAGCGGGTGATAGCTCCTACGAGCAGTACTTC CASSLLVAGDSSYEQYF 17 TRBJ2-7 TRBV5-6 TRBD2 .
TGTGCCAGCAGCCTCTCAGCGAGCGGGAGAGGGTATGAGCAGTTCTTC CASSLSASGRGYEQFF 16 TRBJ2-1 TRBV7-2 TRBD2 .
TGTGCCAGCAGTTATGTAGGAAATCAGCCCCAGCATTTT CASSYVGNQPQHF 13 TRBJ1-5 TRBV6-5 . few
TGCGCCAGCAGCTTGAGTACAGCTCACTATGGCTACACCTTC CASSLSTAHYGYTF 14 TRBJ1-2 TRBV5-1 . few
TGCAGTGCTAGAGATCTGACTAGCGGGAGTTGGGCAGATACGCAGTATTTT CSARDLTSGSWADTQYF 17 TRBJ2-3 TRBV20-1 TRBD2 .
TGTGCCAGCAGTCCTACCCCGGGACTAGCGGGAGGGCCTGTAACGCAGTATTTT CASSPTPGLAGGPVTQYF 18 TRBJ2-3 TRBV6-1 TRBD2 once
TGCGCCAGCAGCCAAGATGGGACAGGGGCGTACTATGGCTACACCTTC CASSQDGTGAYYGYTF 16 TRBJ1-2 TRBV4-3 TRBD1 .
TGTGCCAGCAGCCCCACTACGGGGGGAGATACGCAGTATTTT CASSPTTGGDTQYF 14 TRBJ2-3 TRBV11-2 TRBD2 few
TGTGCCAGCAGCACCCGGATGCCCTACGAGCAGTACTTC CASSTRMPYEQYF 13 TRBJ2-7 TRBV7-8 . .
TGCGCCAGCAGACCCCGACAAAATGAGCAGTTCTTC CASRPRQNEQFF 12 TRBJ2-1 TRBV10-1 . few
TGTGCCACCAGCAGAGACCCCAGGGTTTCGTGGTCCGGGGAGCTGTTTTTT CATSRDPRVSWSGELFF 17 TRBJ2-2 TRBV15 . .
TGTGCCAGTCTCGGAGCGGGAGACACCGGGGAGCTGTTTTTT CASLGAGDTGELFF 14 TRBJ2-2 TRBV6-1 TRBD2 .
TGTGCCAGCAGTATCAACGTGACAGGGGATTATGGCTACACCTTC CASSINVTGDYGYTF 15 TRBJ1-2 TRBV25-1 TRBD1 .
TGTGCCAGCAGCGACTCTCAGTGGGAGAGGTACGAGCAGTACTTC CASSDSQWERYEQYF 15 TRBJ2-7 TRBV2 . .
TGCAGTGCTAACCCCGGGACTAGCGGGAGAGGCGAGCAGTACTTC CSANPGTSGRGEQYF 15 TRBJ2-7 TRBV20-1 TRBD2 .
TGTGCCAGCAGCCCACGACCGCTAGGTTACACTGAAGCTTTCTTT CASSPRPLGYTEAFF 15 TRBJ1-1 TRBV2 . few
TGTGCCAGCAGCTTAGTCGGGAGGGCCTACGATACGCAGTATTTT CASSLVGRAYDTQYF 15 TRBJ2-3 TRBV11-3 TRBD2 few
TGCGCCAGCAGCCCAAGGGGACTAGCGGGACTTGCCGGGGAGCTGTTTTTT CASSPRGLAGLAGELFF 17 TRBJ2-2 TRBV4-1 TRBD2 .
TGTGCCAGCAGTCATCCGGGACCCGGACAGGAGACCCAGTACTTC CASSHPGPGQETQYF 15 TRBJ2-5 TRBV25-1 . .
TGCGCCAGCAGCTTGGATACTAGCGGGAGGGTAGACGAGCAGTACTTC CASSLDTSGRVDEQYF 16 TRBJ2-7 TRBV5-1 TRBD2 .
TGTGCCAGCAGTTACAGGACTAGCGGCACAGATACGCAGTATTTT CASSYRTSGTDTQYF 15 TRBJ2-3 TRBV7-2 TRBD2 few
TGTGCCTGGAGTGTTTCCTCCCACACTGAAGCTTTCTTT CAWSVSSHTEAFF 13 TRBJ1-1 TRBV30 . medium-sized
TGTGCCATCTGGGACAGGAGGCAGACCCAGTACTTC CAIWDRRQTQYF 12 TRBJ2-5 TRBV30 TRBD1 .
TGTGCCAGCAGTGAATTCGAGGATACTTCCTACGAGCAGTACTTC CASSEFEDTSYEQYF 15 TRBJ2-7 TRBV2 . .
TGCGCCAGCAGCCGGGGGACTAGCGGACAAGAGACCCAGTACTTC CASSRGTSGQETQYF 15 TRBJ2-5 TRBV5-1 TRBD2 few
TGTGCCAGTAATTATCAATTCGGCCTTGAGGCTTTCTTT CASNYQFGLEAFF 13 TRBJ1-1 TRBV19 . .
TGTGCCAGCAACGAACTAGCGGGATTAGGAGAGACCCAGTACTTC CASNELAGLGETQYF 15 TRBJ2-5 TRBV2 TRBD2 few
TGTGCCAGCAGTCCGGGACAGGTTATGGTCGAGCAGTACTTC CASSPGQVMVEQYF 14 TRBJ2-7 TRBV27 TRBD1 .
TGTGCCAGCAGTCCCGGACTAGCCGGAGGCTACGAGCAGTACTTC CASSPGLAGGYEQYF 15 TRBJ2-7 TRBV6-1 TRBD2 few